Following are 21 T cell receptor beta chains from one sample sequenced in a study of T cell repertoires in cytomegalovirus infection. TCRdb re-analysed the reads in MiXCR, keeping a single row per CDR3 protein. The repertoire includes roughly 760,000 distinct CDR3 sequences, 35% of them detected once, and 2.5% to 3.5% sits in the top ten. Sequences were obtained from PBMCs. The origin of the receptors is a human donor in good health (CMV status not recorded). Some clones in this sample may be carry-over from other donors' samples.

The V and J genes are TRBV12-3 or TRBV12-4 and TRBJ2-1; D assignment may be TRBD1 or TRBD2 (5 bases each). The CDR3 sequence is 12 residues long. V was trimmed by 11 bases and J by 9 bases, leaving 17 bases between them. CDR3 region: CAAGASWAEQFF. DNA for the CDR3: TGTGCCGCCGGGGCCAGTTGGGCTGAGCAGTTCTTC.

The rearrangement uses TRBV7-9 and TRBJ1-5, with D perhaps matching TRBD1 (5 bases). Germline lookup yields CDR1 SEHNR and CDR2 FQNEAQ (reference sequence). The CDR3 is made up of 14 amino acids. V lost 1 base and J 4 bases, leaving 8 bases between the germline ends. The CDR3 sequence: CASSLGWGNQPQHF. DNA for the CDR3: TGTGCCAGCAGCTTAGGATGGGGGAATCAGCCCCAGCATTTT.

In its sample, this clonotype was seen many times. The chain employs TRBV12-3 or TRBV12-4 and TRBJ2-7; 9 nucleotides align to TRBD1. This CDR3 contains 17 residues. Trimming removed 7 bases from V and 0 bases from J; junction bases left unmatched: 13. The CDR3 protein is CASNLRVGTGSSYEQYF. The CDR3 nucleotides are TGTGCCAGCAACCTCCGCGTCGGGACAGGGAGCTCCTACGAGCAGTACTTC.

This sequence joins TRBV12-3 or TRBV12-4 and TRBJ2-2; TRBD2 matches 10 bases. This CDR3 has 15 residues. V dropped 3 bases and J dropped 8; count of bases not matched to a gene: 6. CDR3 sequence reads: CASSFRTSGRGELFF. As DNA, the CDR3 is TGTGCCAGCAGTTTCCGGACTAGCGGTAGAGGGGAGCTGTTTTTT.

In the case of this clonotype: The junction departs from the called germline gene at one end, perhaps through a read error. The rearrangement joins TRBV9 to TRBJ1-1, with D unresolved. There are 15 residues in the CDR3. Germline V gives CDR1 SGDLS, CDR2 YYNGEE. The CDR3: CASSVLGGQGTEALF. CDR3 DNA sequence: TGTGCCAGCAGCGTCCTCGGAGGGCAAGGAACTGAAGCTTTATTT.

This clonotype was counted a few times. This chain uses TRBV27 with TRBJ2-1, with 14 bases identical to TRBD2. Germline V lookup: CDR1 MNHEY, CDR2 SMNVEV (reference sequence). The CDR3 is 18 amino acids. V gave up 1 base and J gave up 5 bases; unmatched junction bases: 7. The CDR3 DNA reads as TGTGCCAGCAGTTTATTACTACCGGGACTAGCGGGGGACAATGAGCAGTTCTTC. Translation: CASSLLLPGLAGDNEQFF.

J is TRBJ2-3 and V is TRBV28; D may be TRBD1 or TRBD2 (6 bases each). Per the germline V gene, CDR1 is MDHEN and CDR2 is SYDVKM. This CDR3 has 13 residues. V was shortened by 6 bases and J by 10 bases, with 17 bases between the two germline ends. CDR3 region: CASSPGTGAAQYF. For the CDR3, the DNA is TGTGCCAGCAGCCCGGGGACGGGGGCGGCGCAGTATTTT.

This clonotype turned up a few times. The chain is built from TRBV11-2 and TRBJ1-2; D perhaps matches TRBD1 (6 bases). The CDR3 contains 15 residues. With 0 bases removed from V and 8 bases from J, the gap between germline ends came to 16 bases. Germline CDR1 reads SGHAT; CDR2 reads FQNNGV. The CDR3 nucleotides read TGTGCCAGCAGCTTAGAAGTTCGGGGGGCGGGCGGCTACACCTTC. The encoded protein is CASSLEVRGAGGYTF.

The chain is built from TRBV5-1 and TRBJ2-3; D ambiguous. Trimming pared 4 bases from V and 0 bases from J, leaving 18 bases between. CDR3 length: 17 amino acids. Germline V CDR1 and CDR2: SGHRS, YFSETQ. For the CDR3, the DNA is TGCGCCAGCAGCCATGGTCGCGCAGGTGCTAGCACAGATACGCAGTATTTT. Translated, it gives CASSHGRAGASTDTQYF.

The rearrangement joins TRBV4-2 to TRBJ2-7; no definite D call. The CDR3 covers 14 residues. Deletions cut 0 bases from V and 4 bases from J, with 10 bases between. Germline V gene data show CDR1 as LGHNA and CDR2 as YNFKEQ. The CDR3 DNA sequence: TGTGCCAGCAGCCAAGATTATACAGCTTACGAGCAGTACTTC. Amino acids: CASSQDYTAYEQYF.

The V gene is TRBV2, the J gene TRBJ1-1; 9 bases match TRBD1. V was pared by 4 bases and J by 1 base, with 1 base of the junction left unmatched. CDR3 size: 14 residues. Per the germline V gene, CDR1 is SNHLY and CDR2 is FYNNEI. The CDR3 region has the DNA TGTGCCAGCAGTGGGACAGGGGAGAACACTGAAGCTTTCTTT. Translation gives CASSGTGENTEAFF.

The chain is built from TRBV11-3 and TRBJ2-1; TRBD2 aligns across 10 bases. J was trimmed by 2 bases and V by 4 bases; bases with no gene match: 2. CDR3 size: 15 residues. In germline, CDR1 is SGHNT, CDR2 YENEEA. This chain's CDR3 is CASSSGLATYNEQFF. Written as DNA, the CDR3 is TGTGCCAGCAGCTCGGGACTAGCGACCTACAATGAGCAGTTCTTC.

Ten or more counts support this clonotype. The chain couples TRBV7-8 to TRBJ2-1; D remains unclear. V lost 8 bases, J lost 4 bases, and 12 bases lay in between. Germline CDR1 is SGHVS and CDR2 is FQNEAQ. This CDR3 region has 13 residues. The CDR3 nucleotides read TGTGCCAGCGTGAGTTACAAGTACAATGAGCAGTTCTTC. Translating gives CASVSYKYNEQFF.

This clonotype was counted once. The J gene is TRBJ1-1, the V gene TRBV11-2; D is unclear. Per the germline V gene, CDR1 is SGHAT and CDR2 is FQNNGV. There are 11 residues in the CDR3. V lost 8 bases and J 3 bases, leaving 7 bases between the germline ends. The CDR3 nucleotides read TGTGCCAGCGGGAGGTACACTGAAGCTTTCTTT. Translated, it gives CASGRYTEAFF.

The rearrangement uses TRBV19 and TRBJ1-5, with D possibly TRBD1 on 6 matching bases. Deletions cut 2 bases from V and 4 bases from J, with 12 bases between. The germline V gene encodes CDR1 LNHDA and CDR2 SQIVND (reference sequence). The CDR3 is 15 amino acids. CDR3 bases: TGTGCCAGTAGTATATCGTCAGGGGTTAATCAGCCCCAGCATTTT. Protein product: CASSISSGVNQPQHF.

The chain uses TRBV7-2 and TRBJ2-1; a possible D gene is TRBD2 (6 bases). This CDR3 spans 14 amino acids. Trimming cost V 3 bases and J 9 bases, with 15 bases left between them. Germline V gene sequence: CDR1 SGHTA, CDR2 FQGNSA. The CDR3: CASSLPAGTGEQFF. The CDR3 DNA reads TGTGCCAGCAGCTTGCCAGCGGGCACGGGTGAGCAGTTCTTC.

In its sample, this clonotype was seen a few times. CDR3 sequence: CASRPGSGTGGDYGNQPQHF. CDR3 sequence (DNA): TGTGCCAGCAGACCTGGATCCGGGACAGGGGGCGATTATGGCAATCAGCCCCAGCATTTT. The chain combines TRBV6-5 with TRBJ1-5, with TRBD1 matching 12 bases. CDR1 and CDR2 (germline): MNHEY, SVGAGI. CDR3 length: 20 amino acids. Trimming cost V 6 bases and J 2 bases; bases outside gene matches: 17.

The chain recombines TRBV4-1 with TRBJ2-7; D is unresolved. Germline loops: CDR1 MGHRA, CDR2 YSYEKL. Trimming left V 1 base short and J 0 bases short, with 10 bases between. CDR3 length equals 15 residues. CDR3 sequence (DNA): TGCGCCAGCAGCCAAGTTTTTACTCCCTCCTACGAGCAGTACTTC. It codes for CASSQVFTPSYEQYF.

The chain is built from TRBV3-1 and TRBJ2-1; D is perhaps TRBD2 (6 bases). The CDR3 covers 17 residues. The germline V gene has CDR1 LGHDT and CDR2 YNNKEL (reference sequence). V gave up 5 bases and J gave up 4 bases, with 21 bases separating them. The CDR3: CASSERVGGAFYNEQFF. CDR3 nucleotide sequence: TGTGCCAGCAGCGAAAGGGTTGGCGGGGCCTTTTACAATGAGCAGTTCTTC.

This chain uses TRBV19 with TRBJ1-2, with D possibly matching TRBD1 (6 bases). The germline V gene encodes CDR1 LNHDA and CDR2 SQIVND (reference sequence). Trimming stripped 4 bases from V and 5 bases from J, with 11 bases between. This CDR3 has 13 amino acids. The CDR3 spells CASSKDSIYGYTF. As DNA, the CDR3 is TGTGCCAGTAGTAAGGACAGTATATATGGCTACACCTTC.

This chain uses TRBV29-1 with TRBJ1-1; 8 bases are shared with TRBD1. The CDR3 loop spans 14 amino acids. The ends lost 5 bases at V and 5 bases at J; junction bases unmatched: 10. CDR1 SQVTM and CDR2 ANQGSEA come from the germline V gene. CDR3 coding DNA: TGCAGCGTTCTACCGCAGGGGGCGGGAACTGAAGCTTTCTTT. Protein product: CSVLPQGAGTEAFF.